This entry lists 24 T cell receptor beta chains sequenced from one sample in a study of shared clonotypes between healthy human individuals. The assay was immunoSEQ multiplex PCR, and TCRdb's table has in-frame clones only and misses some. The sample consists of approximately 2.5 million clones, about 92% of them appearing once. The specimen sequenced was naive CD4+ T cells sorted from blood. Subset in this sample: CD45RA+ positively selected. Receptors were obtained from a man aged 18 to 30 in good health.

The genes are TRBV10-1 and TRBJ2-5; D might be TRBD2 (5 bases). The CDR3 contains 20 residues. Germline lookup yields CDR1 WNHNN and CDR2 SYGVQD (reference sequence). The V gene lost 0 bases and the J gene lost 5 bases, with 28 bases spanning the gap. CDR3 sequence: CASSESVRGEPKGLRETQYF. The CDR3 nucleotides read TGCGCCAGCAGTGAGTCGGTTAGAGGCGAGCCAAAAGGACTTAGGGAGACCCAGTACTTC.

Concerning this clone itself: At one of its ends the junction is not consistent with the germline gene, which may arise from a read error. The chain uses TRBV20-1 and TRBJ2-1, with D perhaps TRBD2 (6 bases). Looked up from germline, CDR1 is DFQATT and CDR2 is SNEGSKA (reference sequence). The CDR3 consists of 11 residues. The CDR3 region has the DNA TGCAGTGCTATGGACTACCATGAGCAGTTCTTC. Encoded protein: CSAMDYHEQFF.

The CDR3 sequence is CATSYGQSSYEQYF. As DNA, the CDR3 is TGTGCCACCAGCTATGGACAGAGCTCCTACGAGCAGTACTTC. The chain joins TRBV15 to TRBJ2-7, with D possibly being TRBD1 (6 bases). Per germline, CDR1 LNHNV and CDR2 YYDKDF (reference sequence). CDR3 size: 14 residues. The V end lost 5 bases, the J end lost 0 bases, and 11 bases lay between the germline ends.

The rearrangement uses TRBV25-1 and TRBJ2-1, with D perhaps matching TRBD1 (6 bases). Germline V gene lookup returns CDR1 MGHDK and CDR2 SYGVNS. Between the trimmed V and J ends, which lost 2 bases and 4 bases, there was a span of 9 bases. The CDR3 totals 14 residues. The CDR3 sequence is CASSEVGTYNEQFF. In nucleotides, the CDR3 is TGTGCCAGCAGTGAAGTGGGGACATACAATGAGCAGTTCTTC. Looking up the rest from reference TRBV25-1 and TRBJ2-1 gives the full variable domain: EADIYQTPRYLVIGTGKKITLECSQTMGHDKMYWYQQDPGMELHLIHYSYGVNSTEKGDLSSESTVSRIRTEHFPLTLESARPSHTSQYLCASSEVGTYNEQFFGPGTRLTVL.

In the case of this clone: At one of its ends the junction is not consistent with the germline gene, which may arise from a read error. The chain combines TRBV6-1 with TRBJ1-2; D may be TRBD1 (5 bases). The germline V gene encodes CDR1 MNHNS and CDR2 SASEGT. The CDR3 spans 8 residues. CDR3 DNA sequence: TGTGCCAGCAGTGGGGGCACATTC. This codes for CASSGGTF.

The gene calls are TRBV9 and TRBJ2-7; 9 bases match TRBD2. Germline assignment: CDR1 SGDLS and CDR2 YYNGEE. V dropped 4 bases and J dropped 4; count of bases not matched to a gene: 9. There are 15 residues in the CDR3. The CDR3 region is CASSQGVAGDYEQYF. In DNA form, the CDR3 reads TGTGCCAGCAGCCAGGGGGTAGCGGGGGATTACGAGCAGTACTTC.

The V call is TRBV6-1, the J call TRBJ2-1; the match to TRBD1 covers 9 bases. Germline V gene sequence: CDR1 MNHNS, CDR2 SASEGT. Trimming took 6 bases from V and 7 from J; bases not matched to a gene: 10. CDR3 size: 15 residues. This CDR3 is CASSTRQGGRNEQFF. The CDR3 bases are TGTGCCAGCAGCACTAGACAGGGGGGAAGAAATGAGCAGTTCTTC.

This clone was recorded a few times. The genes are TRBV7-3 and TRBJ1-1, with D unclear. V lost 6 bases, J lost 5 bases, and 13 bases lay in between. The CDR3 runs to 13 residues. Looked up from germline, CDR1 is SGHTA and CDR2 is FQGTGA. The CDR3 loop reads CASRIYPGTEAFF. CDR3 DNA: TGTGCCAGCAGGATCTATCCGGGGACTGAAGCTTTCTTT.

V usage is TRBV7-8 and J usage is TRBJ2-5; D not resolved. This CDR3 spans 12 amino acids. V shed 6 bases and J shed 5 bases, with 10 bases lying between them. CDR1 SGHVS and CDR2 FQNEAQ come from the germline V gene. The CDR3 DNA follows: TGTGCCAGCAGTCCCCCTGGGGAGACCCAGTACTTC. Translated: CASSPPGETQYF.

The rearrangement joins TRBV10-2 to TRBJ1-2; 8 bases map to TRBD1. The CDR3 runs 17 residues. Germline V gene sequence: CDR1 WSHSY, CDR2 SAAADI. Germline trimming cut 5 bases from V and 4 bases from J; bases unmatched to any gene: 15. The CDR3 nucleotides are TGCGCCAGCAGTTCTGAGTCAGGGGGCCGCTTATTCTATGGCTACACCTTC. Amino acid sequence: CASSSESGGRLFYGYTF.

J is TRBJ1-5 and V is TRBV6-6; 7 nucleotides agree with TRBD1. Per germline, CDR1 MNHNY and CDR2 SVGAGI (reference sequence). There are 16 residues in the CDR3. Trimming took 7 bases from V and 2 from J; bases not matched to a gene: 11. Here the CDR3 DNA reads TGTGCCAGCACTTCTTTACAGGGGCGCGGCAATCAGCCCCAGCATTTT. Protein sequence: CASTSLQGRGNQPQHF.

The rearrangement uses TRBV6-5 and TRBJ2-1, with 10 bases fitting TRBD2. Germline-derived CDR1 and CDR2 are MNHEY and SVGAGI. This CDR3 spans 15 amino acids. V was pared by 5 bases and J by 4 bases, with 5 bases of the junction left unmatched. The CDR3 reads CASSQISGRYNEQFF. The CDR3, as DNA: TGTGCCAGCAGTCAGATTAGCGGGAGGTACAATGAGCAGTTCTTC.

This chain uses TRBV25-1 with TRBJ1-6, with 10 bases fitting TRBD1. The CDR3 has 13 residues. Germline CDR1 MGHDK, CDR2 SYGVNS. Unmatched junction bases numbered 0, after V lost 6 bases and J lost 7 bases. For the CDR3, the DNA is TGTGCCAGCAGGGGACAGGGGAATTCACCCCTCCACTTT. This translates into CASRGQGNSPLHF.

The chain joins TRBV5-1 to TRBJ2-1; 7 positions match TRBD2. CDR1 and CDR2 (germline): SGHRS, YFSETQ. The CDR3 spans 15 residues. Trimming at V came to 0 bases and at J to 9 bases, leaving 9 bases not matched to a gene. The CDR3 sequence is CASSLVVSSGGEQFF. CDR3 nucleotides: TGCGCCAGCAGCTTGGTCGTTAGTTCGGGGGGTGAGCAGTTCTTC.

The CDR3 protein is CASSLWTMDRDSYEQYF. CDR3 bases: TGCGCCAGCAGCTTGTGGACCATGGACAGGGACTCCTACGAGCAGTACTTC. V and J are TRBV5-1 and TRBJ2-7; 8 bases map to TRBD1. CDR1 is SGHRS, CDR2 YFSETQ, per germline. This CDR3 comprises 17 residues. With 1 base clipped from V and 0 bases from J, the junction kept 9 bases outside the gene matches.

CDR3: CAISDLVETQYF. The CDR3 DNA reads TGTGCCATCAGTGATCTGGTCGAGACCCAGTACTTC. The rearrangement links TRBV10-3 to TRBJ2-5; D unresolved. This CDR3 is 12 amino acids long. Germline V gene lookup returns CDR1 ENHRY and CDR2 SYGVKD. The germline V and J ends were trimmed by 3 bases and 5 bases, with 7 bases remaining between them.

The gene calls are TRBV20-1 and TRBJ1-2; D not resolved. The CDR3 spans 11 residues. Germline V gene lookup returns CDR1 DFQATT and CDR2 SNEGSKA (reference sequence). Trimming pared 3 bases from V and 13 bases from J, leaving 15 bases between. The CDR3 coding sequence is TGCAGTGCTAGTCATTGGCCCACTACCACCTTC. This sequence encodes CSASHWPTTTF.

Notes on this clone: This same CDR3 is encoded by further DNA sequences in the sample. The J gene is TRBJ1-2, the V gene TRBV6-6; the match to TRBD1 covers 7 bases. From germline, CDR1 is MNHNY and CDR2 SVGAGI (reference sequence). J gave up 7 bases and V 0 bases, and 5 bases lay outside the gene matches. The CDR3 runs to 14 residues. CDR3 loop: CASSYSGGGGGYTF. The CDR3 bases are TGTGCCAGCAGTTACTCGGGAGGGGGCGGTGGCTACACCTTC.

The genes are TRBV5-4 and TRBJ2-3; TRBD2 aligns across 10 bases. CDR3 length: 15 amino acids. The J segment lost 5 bases and the V segment lost 4 bases, leaving 7 bases of the junction unmatched. Germline values: CDR1 SGHNT, CDR2 YYREEE (reference sequence). This CDR3 reads CASSQSGRVRDTQYF. CDR3 DNA sequence: TGTGCCAGCAGCCAGAGCGGGAGGGTGAGAGATACGCAGTATTTT.

This clone is a singleton in its sample. This chain joins TRBV7-9 and TRBJ1-4; D uncertain. The CDR3 consists of 15 residues. The V end was cut by 1 base, the J end by 0 bases, with 6 bases between. Germline CDR1 is SEHNR and CDR2 is FQNEAQ (reference sequence). The CDR3 sequence is CASSLGETTNEKLFF. CDR3 nucleotides: TGTGCCAGCAGCTTAGGGGAAACAACTAATGAAAAACTGTTTTTT. Supplemented by reference TRBV7-9 and TRBJ1-4, the full variable domain reads DTGVSQNPRHKITKRGQNVTFRCDPISEHNRLYWYRQTLGQGPEFLTYFQNEAQLEKSRLLSDRFSAERPKGSFSTLEIQRTEQGDSAMYLCASSLGETTNEKLFFGSGTQLSVL.

The V and J genes are TRBV7-3 and TRBJ2-2, with 9 bases fitting TRBD1. After removal of 5 bases from V and 0 bases from J, the junction contained 7 bases not matched to a gene. The CDR3 runs to 17 residues. Germline loops: CDR1 SGHTA, CDR2 FQGTGA. The CDR3 is CASSATGGVANTGELFF. CDR3 sequence (DNA): TGTGCCAGCAGCGCTACAGGGGGCGTAGCGAACACCGGGGAGCTGTTTTTT.

This chain joins TRBV28 and TRBJ1-2; TRBD1 is a possible D gene (5 bases). The CDR3 consists of 13 residues. V was shortened by 5 bases and J by 7 bases, with 14 bases between the two germline ends. The V gene's germline CDR1 is MDHEN and CDR2 SYDVKM. This CDR3 is CASSLQGSGGYTF. In DNA, the CDR3 is TGTGCCAGCAGTCTTCAGGGTTCGGGTGGCTACACCTTC.

The rearrangement uses TRBV4-2 and TRBJ1-6; 7 nucleotides line up with TRBD1. V trimming: 1 base; J trimming: 4 bases; junction bases outside the gene matches: 4. Per germline, CDR1 LGHNA and CDR2 YNFKEQ. This CDR3 contains 16 residues. CDR3 sequence (DNA): TGTGCCAGCAGCCAAGCGGGGACAGTATATAATTCACCCCTCCACTTT. It encodes CASSQAGTVYNSPLHF.

This chain uses TRBV6-1 with TRBJ1-1; 11 positions agree with TRBD1. Unmatched junction bases numbered 8, after V lost 4 bases and J lost 10 bases. The CDR3 loop spans 14 amino acids. In germline, CDR1 is MNHNS, CDR2 SASEGT. CDR3 in amino acids: CASSASIGTGGAFF. As DNA, the CDR3 is TGTGCCAGCAGTGCCTCTATTGGGACAGGGGGAGCTTTCTTT.